One sample yielded the 30 T cell receptor beta chains listed below, sequenced in a study of cytomegalovirus exposure and HLA in healthy donors. PCR involved 60 Vbeta and 13 Jbeta primers. Profiled with immunoSEQ multiplex PCR; TCRdb holds only in-frame clones, not every one. The repertoire holds tens of thousands of clones, approximately 78% seen once, with 2.5% to 3% in the top ten. The sample comprised PBMCs. The receptors originated from a woman aged 25 to 39 in good health and CMV-seronegative.

This clone was seen more than once but under ten times. V gene TRBV9 combines with J gene TRBJ2-5; possibly TRBD2 for D (5 bases). Deletions cut 0 bases from V and 2 bases from J, with 8 bases between. Looked up from germline, CDR1 is SGDLS and CDR2 is YYNGEE. The CDR3 contains 14 residues. The CDR3 reads CASSVGGAQETQYF. In DNA form, the CDR3 reads TGTGCCAGCAGCGTAGGGGGAGCACAAGAGACCCAGTACTTC.

J is TRBJ2-7 and V is TRBV19, with 7 bases aligning to TRBD2. The V gene's germline CDR1 is LNHDA and CDR2 SQIVND (reference sequence). V was clipped by 4 bases and J by 6 bases; unmatched bases: 18. The CDR3 has 17 residues. The CDR3 coding sequence is TGTGCCAGTAGTAACGGCTTTGTGGGTCCGGGGGGTTTCGAGCAGTACTTC. Protein sequence: CASSNGFVGPGGFEQYF. The whole variable domain, filled in from reference TRBV19 and TRBJ2-7, reads DGGITQSPKYLFRKEGQNVTLSCEQNLNHDAMYWYRQDPGQGLRLIYYSQIVNDFQKGDIAEGYSVSREKKESFPLTVTSAQKNPTAFYLCASSNGFVGPGGFEQYFGPGTRLTVT.

The rearrangement uses TRBV6-5 and TRBJ1-5; 7 bases are shared with TRBD1. From germline, CDR1 is MNHEY and CDR2 SVGAGI. Trimming took 5 bases from V and 5 from J; bases not matched to a gene: 9. The CDR3 extends over 15 amino acids. The CDR3 DNA reads as TGTGCCAGCAGTCGGGACAGAGAGAGGGATCAGCCCCAGCATTTT. It specifies CASSRDRERDQPQHF.

The CDR3 DNA sequence: TGCAGCGTCCGCCACCCTTTTAGCGGGGGGCTCCGATCAGATACGCAGTATTTT. It codes for CSVRHPFSGGLRSDTQYF. The V and J genes are TRBV29-1 and TRBJ2-3; 10 bases map to TRBD2. The CDR3 runs 18 residues. Germline trimming cut 6 bases from V and 4 bases from J; bases unmatched to any gene: 19. Germline values: CDR1 SQVTM, CDR2 ANQGSEA.

This clone was seen a single time. The chain joins TRBV27 to TRBJ1-5; TRBD1 matches at 10 bases. This CDR3 is built from 21 residues. The germline V gene encodes CDR1 MNHEY and CDR2 SMNVEV (reference sequence). The ends lost 4 bases at V and 3 bases at J; junction bases unmatched: 21. The CDR3 sequence is CASSSYPPSGTGVGINQPQHF. CDR3 bases: TGTGCCAGCAGTTCCTACCCCCCCTCCGGGACAGGGGTCGGCATCAATCAGCCCCAGCATTTT.

This clone was picked up a small number of times. The chain combines TRBV2 with TRBJ2-7, with 9 bases that match TRBD1. V shed 7 bases and J 5 bases; nucleotides not matched to a gene: 6. Germline V gene data show CDR1 as SNHLY and CDR2 as FYNNEI. The CDR3 has 13 residues. The CDR3 loop reads CASTGDRVHEQYF. The CDR3 bases are TGTGCCAGCACCGGGGACAGGGTACACGAGCAGTACTTC.

This clone was counted between two and nine times. This chain links TRBV19 with TRBJ2-5, with TRBD1 identical over 10 bases. The tail of the sequence fits TRBJ2-7 better, so the J call may be wrong. The CDR3 is made up of 14 amino acids. The V gene's germline CDR1 is LNHDA and CDR2 SQIVND (reference sequence). As DNA, the CDR3 is TGTGCCAGTACCTTGGGACAGGGGAACTACGAGCAGTACTTC. This gives the protein CASTLGQGNYEQYF.

The V and J genes are TRBV6-6 and TRBJ1-4; 7 bases align to TRBD1. CDR3 length: 14 amino acids. In germline, CDR1 is MNHNY, CDR2 SVGAGI (reference sequence). The ends lost 11 bases at V and 6 bases at J; junction bases unmatched: 12. The CDR3 reads CASRGRGADEKLFF. Here the CDR3 DNA reads TGTGCCTCGCGGGGCAGGGGGGCAGATGAAAAACTGTTTTTT.

This chain links TRBV19 with TRBJ1-1; D is perhaps TRBD1 (6 bases). The V end was cut by 8 bases, the J end by 8 bases, with 9 bases between. CDR1 and CDR2 from the germline V gene are LNHDA and SQIVND (reference sequence). There are 10 residues in the CDR3. CDR3 bases: TGTGCCAGTGGCGACAGGGAAGCTTTCTTT. This gives the protein CASGDREAFF.

The chain employs TRBV7-2 and TRBJ1-5; TRBD1 matches at 7 bases. The CDR3 runs to 17 residues. Germline values: CDR1 SGHTA, CDR2 FQGNSA. V gave up 5 bases and J gave up 3 bases; unmatched junction bases: 13. DNA of the CDR3: TGTGCCAGCAGCCCAGGTCGGGCAGGGGGAAACAATCAGCCCCAGCATTTT. Its translation is CASSPGRAGGNNQPQHF.

The CDR3: CASRFRTGELFF. The DNA for the CDR3 is TGTGCCAGCAGATTCAGAACCGGGGAGCTGTTTTTT. This sequence joins TRBV27 and TRBJ2-2; D is unresolved. CDR1 is MNHEY, CDR2 SMNVEV, per germline (reference sequence). Trimming shortened V by 6 bases and J by 5 bases, and 7 bases separated the two germline ends. The CDR3 is 12 residues long.

The chain recombines TRBV5-1 with TRBJ1-1; D unresolved. The CDR3 loop spans 15 amino acids. Germline-derived CDR1 and CDR2 are SGHRS and YFSETQ. V was trimmed by 2 bases and J by 2 bases, leaving 13 bases between them. The CDR3 protein is CASSFQTGFNTEAFF. The CDR3, as DNA: TGCGCCAGCAGCTTCCAGACGGGGTTTAACACTGAAGCTTTCTTT.

This clone occurred once. The V and J genes are TRBV19 and TRBJ2-5; 7 bases align to TRBD1. Germline CDR1 and CDR2: LNHDA and SQIVND (reference sequence). CDR3 length: 17 residues. V lost 3 bases and J lost 5; bases outside the gene matches: 15. In DNA form, the CDR3 reads TGTGCCAGTAGTATCCGACAGGGTTGGAGCGTTAGGGAGACCCAGTACTTC. Protein: CASSIRQGWSVRETQYF.

The chain combines TRBV7-8 with TRBJ1-3, with TRBD1 as a possible D gene (5 bases). Germline CDR1 reads SGHVS; CDR2 reads FQNEAQ. This CDR3 region has 16 residues. Trimming stripped 1 base from V and 0 bases from J, with 10 bases between. This CDR3 is CASSLGGLISGNTIYF. CDR3 DNA sequence: TGTGCCAGCAGCTTAGGGGGCCTCATCTCTGGAAACACCATATATTTT.

This chain uses TRBV11-1 with TRBJ1-1; TRBD1 matches at 11 bases. The CDR3 runs 15 residues. The germline V gene encodes CDR1 SGHAT and CDR2 FQDESV (reference sequence). Germline trimming cut 7 bases from V and 5 bases from J; bases unmatched to any gene: 9. For the CDR3, the DNA is TGTGCCAGCACCCAGGGGACAGGGGGAGATACTGAAGCTTTCTTT. This encodes CASTQGTGGDTEAFF.

The genes are TRBV28 and TRBJ1-5; a possible D gene is TRBD1 (6 bases). Trimming took 7 bases from V and 1 from J, leaving 11 bases between them. Germline CDR1 and CDR2: MDHEN and SYDVKM. The CDR3 is 14 residues long. DNA of the CDR3: TGTGCCAGCAAGACAGGTCGGAGCAATCAGCCCCAGCATTTT. It codes for CASKTGRSNQPQHF.

This clone occurred a few times. J is TRBJ1-1 and V is TRBV27; D is ambiguous. V lost 5 bases to trimming and J lost 0 bases, with 10 bases between them. Germline-derived CDR1 and CDR2 are MNHEY and SMNVEV (reference sequence). The CDR3 covers 14 residues. CDR3 bases: TGTGCCAGCAGTCCCGGTTACTTGAACACTGAAGCTTTCTTT. This translates into CASSPGYLNTEAFF.

This rearrangement joins TRBV5-4 to TRBJ2-1; D perhaps matches TRBD1 (6 bases). This CDR3 comprises 13 residues. Germline-derived CDR1 and CDR2 are SGHNT and YYREEE (reference sequence). Trimming pared 2 bases from V and 5 bases from J, leaving 8 bases between. CDR3 bases: TGTGCCAGCAGCTTAGGGGGTGACAATGAGCAGTTCTTC. This sequence encodes CASSLGGDNEQFF.

This clone was found a few times. The chain recombines TRBV19 with TRBJ1-5; 7 nucleotides line up with TRBD1. The CDR3 totals 17 residues. Looked up from germline, CDR1 is LNHDA and CDR2 is SQIVND (reference sequence). V was pared by 7 bases and J by 2 bases, with 14 bases of the junction left unmatched. CDR3 nucleotides: TGTGCCAGTACTAGAACAGGGGCCGCAGGGGGCAATCAGCCCCAGCATTTT. Translated, it gives CASTRTGAAGGNQPQHF. The variable domain in full, completed from reference TRBV19 and TRBJ1-5, reads DGGITQSPKYLFRKEGQNVTLSCEQNLNHDAMYWYRQDPGQGLRLIYYSQIVNDFQKGDIAEGYSVSREKKESFPLTVTSAQKNPTAFYLCASTRTGAAGGNQPQHFGDGTRLSIL.

V and J are TRBV6-4 and TRBJ1-1; TRBD1 matches 8 bases. The CDR3 consists of 15 residues. Germline values: CDR1 MRHNA, CDR2 SNTAGT. Germline trimming cut 4 bases from V and 7 bases from J; bases unmatched to any gene: 11. CDR3 nucleotide sequence: TGTGCCAGCAGTGCCGGGACAGGTACCTCCGGTGAAGCTTTCTTT. Translated: CASSAGTGTSGEAFF.

The rearrangement joins TRBV10-2 to TRBJ1-5; no reliable D call. Germline values: CDR1 WSHSY, CDR2 SAAADI. Between the trimmed V and J ends, which lost 3 bases and 2 bases, there was a span of 11 bases. This CDR3 is 15 amino acids long. DNA of the CDR3: TGCGCCAGCAGTGATACGGGAGGTGGCAATCAGCCCCAGCATTTT. Amino acids: CASSDTGGGNQPQHF.

This clone was seen just once. The gene calls are TRBV5-4 and TRBJ2-7; perhaps TRBD1 as D (6 bases). The CDR3 extends over 15 amino acids. The germline CDR1 and CDR2 sequences are SGHNT and YYREEE (reference sequence). Trimming removed 4 bases from V and 4 bases from J, with 18 bases in between. The DNA of the CDR3 is TGTGCCAGCAGCCAAGGACAGTCCTCGGTGTACGAGCAGTACTTC. Residues: CASSQGQSSVYEQYF.

The chain combines TRBV19 with TRBJ1-1; 7 bases line up with TRBD1. This CDR3 region has 12 residues. The trim removed 10 bases at V and 4 bases at J, leaving 6 bases unmatched. Germline V gene lookup returns CDR1 LNHDA and CDR2 SQIVND (reference sequence). The CDR3 sequence: CATYPGGTEAFF. In DNA form, the CDR3 reads TGTGCCACCTATCCAGGGGGCACTGAAGCTTTCTTT.

The chain uses TRBV19 and TRBJ2-3; 10 bases map to TRBD2. The CDR3 has 17 amino acids. V shed 2 bases and J 2 bases; nucleotides not matched to a gene: 7. From germline, CDR1 is LNHDA and CDR2 SQIVND (reference sequence). Written as DNA, the CDR3 is TGTGCCAGTAGTATAATATTGACTAGCGGGTCCACAGATACGCAGTATTTT. Translated: CASSIILTSGSTDTQYF.

V gene TRBV7-6 combines with J gene TRBJ2-3; possible D gene TRBD2, 7 bases. The CDR3 runs to 18 residues. Between the trimmed V and J ends, which lost 1 base and 2 bases, there was a span of 19 bases. CDR1 and CDR2 from the germline V gene are SGHVS and FNYEAQ. The CDR3 coding sequence is TGTGCCAGCAGCTTAGAAGTGGGGGCGGGGGCGAACACAGATACGCAGTATTTT. This translates into CASSLEVGAGANTDTQYF.

The chain links TRBV4-3 to TRBJ1-1; maybe TRBD1 (5 bases). V lost 2 bases to trimming and J lost 5 bases, with 15 bases between them. Germline CDR1 reads LGHNA; CDR2 reads YSLEER. The CDR3 loop spans 15 amino acids. CDR3 nucleotides: TGCGCCAGCAGCCAATCTCGGCGACAGCAGACTGAAGCTTTCTTT. Protein sequence: CASSQSRRQQTEAFF.

Concerning this clone: One end of the junction varies from germline; a read error may be responsible. The CDR3, as DNA: TGTTCCAGCAGCCCTGCAGGGGGCCCGGGAGAGACCCAGTACTTC. Protein product: CSSSPAGGPGETQYF. V is TRBV7-9 and J is TRBJ2-5; 8 bases are shared with TRBD1. This CDR3 is 15 amino acids long. The germline CDR1 and CDR2 sequences are SEHNR and FQNEAQ (reference sequence).

This chain links TRBV4-3 with TRBJ2-7; 8 nucleotides match TRBD1. Germline-derived CDR1 and CDR2 are LGHNA and YSLEER. The CDR3 runs to 16 residues. V shed 0 bases, J shed 7 bases, and the junction held 11 bases outside the gene matches. In DNA, the CDR3 is TGCGCCAGCAGCCAAGATCAGAGCAGGGGGCCCCGGGAGCAGTACTTC. Encoded protein: CASSQDQSRGPREQYF.

The chain has TRBV5-1 and TRBJ1-2, with TRBD1 matching over 7 bases. The V gene end was trimmed by 5 bases and the J gene end by 6 bases; junction bases not matched to a gene: 10. Germline CDR1 reads SGHRS; CDR2 reads YFSETQ. The CDR3 runs 14 residues. CDR3 in DNA: TGCGCCAGCAGTGGTAACAGGGGTCTGGATGGCTACACCTTC. This codes for CASSGNRGLDGYTF. Using reference TRBV5-1 and TRBJ1-2 for the parts outside the CDR3, the full variable domain is KAGVTQTPRYLIKTRGQQVTLSCSPISGHRSVSWYQQTPGQGLQFLFEYFSETQRNKGNFPGRFSGRQFSNSRSEMNVSTLELGDSALYLCASSGNRGLDGYTFGSGTRLTVV.

The CDR3 sequence is CASSPDRVGGEKLFF. DNA for the CDR3: TGTGCCAGTAGTCCAGACAGGGTCGGCGGTGAAAAACTGTTTTTT. The chain links TRBV19 to TRBJ1-4, with 7 bases matching TRBD1. The germline V gene has CDR1 LNHDA and CDR2 SQIVND (reference sequence). CDR3 length equals 15 residues. After removal of 5 bases from V and 7 bases from J, the junction contained 10 bases not matched to a gene.